A single T cell receptor (beta chain) is shown here with its context. Its antigen is as yet unknown. Its ends do not fully match the called genes, so a read error is possible. Germline DNA was also extracted, while the blood RNA originated from unsorted whole blood. This entry belongs to a study of tumor-infiltrating lymphocytes in primary liver carcinoma. The wider study: Surgery removed the patients' primary liver carcinoma. General study results and limits: When set against blood, tumors had a significantly higher top-250-clone fraction (p = 0.039).

In germline, CDR1 is MNHEY, CDR2 SVGEGT. This CDR3 spans 12 amino acids. TCR beta cDNA was reverse-transcribed from approximately 0.45 ug of total RNA. The reaction used a constant-region primer and ProtoScript II reverse transcriptase. Researchers made the TCR beta libraries by running three nested multiplex PCR rounds with slightly modified ARM-PCR. A C-beta reverse primer was combined with TRBV1-TRBV30 forward primers in the first two PCR rounds, and each round had around 10 cycles. TCRdb reprocessed the multiplex PCR reads with MiXCR, giving one entry per CDR3 protein. The sample shows 150,000 to 200,000 distinct CDR3 sequences, around 60% of them seen only once.

The sequencing sample was made of peripheral blood. The rearrangement links TRBV6-2 or TRBV6-3 to TRBJ1-1, with unresolved D. The TCR originated in a man between 35 and 55 years old with primary liver carcinoma and hepatitis B virus infection. For the CDR3, the DNA is TGTGTCAGCAGATTGCGGCCTACTGAAGCTTTCTTT. As protein: CVSRLRPTEAFF.